This TCR beta chain was profiled in a study of shared clonotypes between healthy human individuals. Study in general: Researchers assigned three CD4 naive, three CD4 memory, two CD8 naive and one CD8 memory plate to each donor.

Sequenced by immunoSEQ multiplex PCR; TCRdb stores in-frame clones only, minus some. Found here are 1.5 million to 2.5 million clones, approximately 94% of them singletons; the top ten hold roughly 1.2%. Naive CD8 cells lacked CD45RO and underwent positive selection for CCR7, leaving out terminally differentiated effector memory CD45RA+ cells. Germline V gives CDR1 MNHNY, CDR2 SVGAGI (reference sequence). The CDR3 has 15 amino acids. The V gene end was trimmed by 6 bases and the J gene end by 7 bases; junction bases not matched to a gene: 10. V usage is TRBV6-6 and J usage is TRBJ1-1; 11 positions match TRBD1. The receptor was isolated from a man aged 18-30 years in good health. Input material: naive CD8+ T cells sorted from blood. CDR3 nucleotide sequence: TGTGCCAGCAGGAACGGACAGGGGGCACTAGGTGAAGCTTTCTTT. It specifies CASRNGQGALGEAFF.